This paragraph covers one TCR beta chain sequence. What it recognizes is unknown. The data stem from a study of somatic mutations in cytotoxic T cells in rheumatoid arthritis. About the study: Including V beta1+ cells that were sequenced for TCRB, some T-cell populations stained with V beta antibodies were flow-sorted at nearly 100% purity. Findings and limits, study-wide: CD8+ T-cell clonality showed no significant difference between rheumatoid arthritis patients and age-matched healthy controls. Antigenic targets recognized by the expanded CD8+ clones remained undetermined.

The repertoire was sequenced with immunoSEQ multiplex PCR; TCRdb's copy has only in-frame clones and lacks some. Seen here are about 16,000 clones, just under 80% observed once, and the top ten hold around 21%. Positive selection using magnetic beads isolated the CD4+ and CD8+ cells (purity was checked by flow cytometry). CDR3 size: 12 residues. The germline V gene encodes CDR1 SGDLS and CDR2 YYNGEE. V shed 7 bases and J shed 0 bases, with 7 bases lying between them. The specimen was CD8+ T cells sorted from blood. V usage is TRBV9 and J usage is TRBJ1-2; D call uncertain. This receptor was taken from an adult with rheumatoid arthritis. The CDR3 DNA is TGTGCCAGCGGGGTAGCTAACTATGGCTACACCTTC. Residues: CASGVANYGYTF.